The rows below give T cell receptor beta chains drawn from one sample of a study of glioma-infiltrating T cells. From the multiplex PCR reads, TCRdb called clonotypes with MiXCR, one entry per CDR3 protein. The table has more than 95,000 distinct CDR3 sequences, about 23% seen once; the top ten hold about 16%. The sequencing input was glioma tissue, nonneoplastic brain tissue, or PBMCs (not recorded which). The receptors here all came from a human donor with low-grade glioma or glioblastoma, undergoing nonglioma brain surgery, or in good health (not recorded which). Both conserved end residues are part of each CDR3. A D gene is named only where the DNA matches it firmly. Clone size is shown for a subset of rows, as once, few, many or a class of expanded clone.

TRBD2,many,TRBV24-1,TRBJ2-7,TGTGCCACCAGTCCCGAGCGGGAGCCCTCCGAGCAGTACTTC,CATSPEREPSEQYF
TRBD1,many,TRBV4-1,TRBJ1-6,TGCGCCAGCAGCCAAGTCGGGACAGTAGGAAATTCACCCCTCCACTTT,CASSQVGTVGNSPLHF
-,-,TRBV28,TRBJ2-7,TGTGCCAGAAGCCACAGGGAGACCTGGGACTTTCAGCAGTACTTC,CARSHRETWDFQQYF
-,many,TRBV19,TRBJ2-4,TGTGCCAGTAGCCCTGGAGGGGACATTCAGTACTTC,CASSPGGDIQYF
-,many,TRBV5-4,TRBJ2-7,TGTGCCAGCAGCTTTGACAGTTCTGGGGAGCAGTACTTC,CASSFDSSGEQYF
-,many,TRBV28,TRBJ2-5,TGTGCCAGCAGTCTCCACGAGACCCAGTACTTC,CASSLHETQYF
-,many,TRBV4-3,TRBJ1-2,TGCGCCAGCAGCCAAGACCGTCATGGCTACACCTTC,CASSQDRHGYTF
TRBD2,many,TRBV7-2,TRBJ2-1,TGTGCCAGCAGCTGGACTAGCGGGAGATTGAATGAGCAGTTCTTC,CASSWTSGRLNEQFF
-,-,TRBV6-5,TRBJ1-1,TGTGCCAGCGGTTACGTAGCCCACAGAGGAATCTCCACTGAAGCTTTCTTT,CASGYVAHRGISTEAFF
-,many,TRBV28,TRBJ2-7,TGTGCCAGCAGTCAACAGGGCTACGAGCAGTACTTC,CASSQQGYEQYF
TRBD2,-,TRBV20-1,TRBJ2-1,TGCAGCGCTAGATACCTGGGACTAGCGGGAAACAATGAGCAGTTCTTC,CSARYLGLAGNNEQFF
-,many,TRBV7-2,TRBJ2-2,TGTGCCAGCAGCTCCGGGAGTTCCCCCGGGGAGCTGTTTTTT,CASSSGSSPGELFF
-,many,TRBV12-3/TRBV12-4,TRBJ1-5,TGTGCCAGCAGTCATTCGCTAGCCCAGCATTTT,CASSHSLAQHF
-,-,TRBV20-1,TRBJ2-7,TGCAGTGCTAGGAGGCTGGGAACCTACGAGCAGTACTTC,CSARRLGTYEQYF
-,-,TRBV4-2,TRBJ2-3,TGTGCCAGCAGCCAAGATCGATTGGGGGCTGGCGGCCCCATTACGCAGTATTTT,CASSQDRLGAGGPITQYF
-,few,TRBV10-3,TRBJ2-3,TGTGCCATCAGTGAGCGAGGCCATGAAGTAGATACGCAGTATTTT,CAISERGHEVDTQYF
-,-,TRBV7-8,TRBJ2-7,TGTGCCAGCAGCTTAGAGACCCCTGAGCAGTACTTC,CASSLETPEQYF
-,many,TRBV7-2,TRBJ1-6,TGTGCCAGCAGCTTAGGGAGAGGGAGCTCCTATAATTCACCCCTCCACTTT,CASSLGRGSSYNSPLHF
-,many,TRBV20-1,TRBJ2-5,TGCAGTGCTAGAGTTGTGGACGGGGCGAGCCAAGAGACCCAGTACTTC,CSARVVDGASQETQYF
-,many,TRBV27,TRBJ2-3,TGTGCCAGCAGCGAGGGGTTTTTCACAGATACGCAGTATTTT,CASSEGFFTDTQYF
TRBD2,-,TRBV5-6,TRBJ2-3,TGTGCCAGCATCATACCTAGCGGTTTCACAGATACGCAGTATTTT,CASIIPSGFTDTQYF
TRBD1,-,TRBV27,TRBJ1-4,TGTGCCAGCAGTTTATTCGGGACAGCTGAAAAACTGTTTTTT,CASSLFGTAEKLFF
TRBD2,many,TRBV2,TRBJ2-3,TGTGCCAGCAGTGAACGGGCTAGCGGGAGTATAGATACGCAGTATTTT,CASSERASGSIDTQYF
TRBD1,-,TRBV12-3/TRBV12-4,TRBJ1-1,TGTGCCAGCAGTTCCCAAGCGGGGACAGGGAAGGCCGAAGCTTTCTTT,CASSSQAGTGKAEAFF
TRBD1,many,TRBV6-6,TRBJ2-1,TGTGCCAGCAGTTACGCCGGGACAGGGGAGTTCTTC,CASSYAGTGEFF
-,many,TRBV28,TRBJ1-1,TGTGCCAGCCGGGGGAGGATTTCGAGCACTGAAGCTTTCTTT,CASRGRISSTEAFF
-,many,TRBV19,TRBJ1-1,TGTGCCAGTAGTATAGCTGGCCGGGGGCGAACTGAAGCTTTCTTT,CASSIAGRGRTEAFF
TRBD1,many,TRBV27,TRBJ2-4,TGTGCCAGCAGTTCCGGACAGGGCGGCAAAAACATTCAGTACTTC,CASSSGQGGKNIQYF